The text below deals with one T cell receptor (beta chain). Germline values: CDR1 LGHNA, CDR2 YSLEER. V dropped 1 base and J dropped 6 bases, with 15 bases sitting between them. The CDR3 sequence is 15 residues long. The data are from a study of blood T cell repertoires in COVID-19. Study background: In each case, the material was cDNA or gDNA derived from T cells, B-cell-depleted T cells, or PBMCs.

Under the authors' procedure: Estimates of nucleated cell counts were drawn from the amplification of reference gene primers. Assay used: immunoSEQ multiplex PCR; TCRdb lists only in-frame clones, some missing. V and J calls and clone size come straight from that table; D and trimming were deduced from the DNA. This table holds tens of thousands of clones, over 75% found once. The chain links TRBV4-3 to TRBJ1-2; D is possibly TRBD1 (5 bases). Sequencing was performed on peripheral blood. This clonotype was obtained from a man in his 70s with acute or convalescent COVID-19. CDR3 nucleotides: TGCGCCAGCAGCCAAGTATACCCAGGGATCGATGGCTACACCTTC. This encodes CASSQVYPGIDGYTF.